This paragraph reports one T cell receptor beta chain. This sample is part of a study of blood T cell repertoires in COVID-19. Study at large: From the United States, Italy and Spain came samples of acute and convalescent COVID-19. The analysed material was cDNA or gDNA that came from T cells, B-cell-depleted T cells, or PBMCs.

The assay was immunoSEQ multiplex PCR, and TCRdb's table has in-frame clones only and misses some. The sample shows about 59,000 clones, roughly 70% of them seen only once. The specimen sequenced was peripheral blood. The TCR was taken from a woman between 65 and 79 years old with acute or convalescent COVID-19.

CDR3 DNA: TGTGCTAGTGGCCTCTATGGGGGGGGCCCTGGGACTGAAGCTTTCTTT. Translating it yields CASGLYGGGPGTEAFF. The rearrangement joins TRBV12-5 to TRBJ1-1; weak D call: TRBD1 (6 bases). Germline CDR1 is LGHNT and CDR2 is FRNRAP. Trimming left V 6 bases short and J 5 bases short, with 22 bases between. The CDR3 is made up of 16 amino acids.